This record covers a single TCR beta chain. Its target is not known. The germline CDR1 and CDR2 sequences are MNHEY and SVGAGI. J gave up 7 bases and V 6 bases, and 6 bases lay outside the gene matches. The CDR3 consists of 13 residues. This record comes from a study of cytomegalovirus exposure and HLA in healthy donors. General observations from the study: Reported results showed that the classifier diagnosed cytomegalovirus status with high specificity and sensitivity. The CMV antigen specificity of a few CMV-associated chains was confirmed through in vitro analysis. The tendency of first-cohort TCR clusters to co-occur in the approximately 110 validation repertoires was identified by a subsequent analysis. Associated with cytomegalovirus, according to the listing, were about 160 TCR beta chains.

Sequencing was performed with immunoSEQ multiplex PCR; in TCRdb, only in-frame clones are kept and a portion is missing. The data contain some 140,000 clones, about 86% of them singletons. The sequence derives from a human donor in good health. Sequenced sample: PBMCs. The J gene is TRBJ2-7, the V gene TRBV6-5; 10 bases fit TRBD1. CDR3 nucleotide sequence: TGTGCCAGCAGCTGGGACAGGGGAATGGAGCAGTACTTC. Translated, it gives CASSWDRGMEQYF.